The 16 T cell receptor beta chains listed next were all sequenced from one sample in a study of blood T cell repertoires in COVID-19. Some clones are missing from TCRdb's copy, which holds only in-frame ones; the method was immunoSEQ multiplex PCR. Of under 300,000 clones in the sample, about 89% were seen once. Sequenced: peripheral blood. These receptors originate from a man in his fifties with acute or convalescent COVID-19.

The table lists this clone with many counts. The rearrangement uses TRBV6-5 and TRBJ1-5; D is unclear. The CDR3 runs 14 residues. V was cut by 2 bases and J by 2 bases, with 7 bases left in between. CDR1 MNHEY and CDR2 SVGAGI come from the germline V gene. Written as DNA, the CDR3 is TGTGCCAGCAGTTACGTAAGAGGCAATCAGCCCCAGCATTTT. Its translation: CASSYVRGNQPQHF.

This chain links TRBV6-5 with TRBJ1-5; tentative D call: TRBD1 (5 bases). Germline CDR1 reads MNHEY; CDR2 reads SVGAGI. This CDR3 contains 13 residues. The V end lost 7 bases, the J end lost 6 bases, and 13 bases lay between the germline ends. The CDR3: CASKIQGSQPQHF. The CDR3 DNA reads TGTGCCAGCAAAATCCAGGGATCTCAGCCCCAGCATTTT.

DNA of the CDR3: TGTGCCAGCAGCGTAGCTCCCCAGGGGGCGACTGAAGCTTTCTTT. Encoded protein: CASSVAPQGATEAFF. The chain carries TRBV9 and TRBJ1-1; 8 bases align to TRBD1. Germline V CDR1 and CDR2: SGDLS, YYNGEE. V was pared by 0 bases and J by 5 bases, with 6 bases of the junction left unmatched. The CDR3 covers 15 residues. The whole variable domain, remainder taken from reference TRBV9 and TRBJ1-1, is DSGVTQTPKHLITATGQRVTLRCSPRSGDLSVYWYQQSLDQGLQFLIQYYNGEERAKGNILERFSAQQFPDLHSELNLSSLELGDSALYFCASSVAPQGATEAFFGQGTRLTVV.

The V gene is TRBV7-9, the J gene TRBJ1-5, with D perhaps TRBD1 (5 bases). V was cut by 3 bases and J by 7 bases, with 10 bases left in between. The CDR3 contains 13 residues. Germline CDR1 and CDR2: SEHNR and FQNEAQ (reference sequence). The CDR3 loop is CASSFGGVQPQHF. CDR3 nucleotides: TGTGCCAGCAGCTTCGGGGGGGTCCAGCCCCAGCATTTT.

This clone was seen only once. The chain uses TRBV5-1 and TRBJ1-3, with D hard to call. This CDR3 comprises 12 residues. V lost 2 bases and J lost 7, with 7 bases in between. Germline-derived CDR1 and CDR2 are SGHRS and YFSETQ. This CDR3 reads CASSFDGNTIYF. As DNA, the CDR3 is TGCGCCAGCAGCTTCGACGGGAACACCATATATTTT.

The CDR3: CASSFGQGSYNEQFF. In DNA form, the CDR3 reads TGTGCCAGCAGCTTCGGACAGGGCTCCTACAATGAGCAGTTCTTC. V and J are TRBV5-8 and TRBJ2-1, with 8 bases aligning to TRBD1. The CDR3 has 15 amino acids. Germline CDR1 reads SGHTS; CDR2 reads YDEGEE. The junction had 1 base not matched to a gene; V was cut back by 2 bases and J by 0 bases.

This sequence joins TRBV19 and TRBJ1-1; tentative D call: TRBD1 (6 bases). This CDR3 region has 13 residues. The germline V and J ends were trimmed by 3 bases and 3 bases, with 8 bases remaining between them. The germline gives CDR1 LNHDA, CDR2 SQIVND (reference sequence). CDR3 sequence (DNA): TGTGCCAGTAGTATCAGGACAGACACTGAAGCTTTCTTT. It specifies CASSIRTDTEAFF.

V usage is TRBV10-2 and J usage is TRBJ2-1, with a weak D call TRBD2 (6 bases). The CDR3 is 15 residues long. Germline CDR1 WSHSY, CDR2 SAAADI. Trimming left V 10 bases short and J 8 bases short, with 24 bases between. CDR3 loop: CATQAIWTIFYEQFF. The DNA of the CDR3 is TGCGCCACCCAGGCAATCTGGACTATATTTTATGAGCAGTTCTTC.

This chain links TRBV6-5 with TRBJ1-1, with TRBD1 as a possible D gene (5 bases). Trimming pared 10 bases from V and 1 base from J, leaving 7 bases between. Germline-derived CDR1 and CDR2 are MNHEY and SVGAGI. CDR3 length: 11 residues. The CDR3: CATTGNTEAFF. Here the CDR3 DNA reads TGTGCCACCACAGGGAACACTGAAGCTTTCTTT.

CDR3 sequence reads: CASSVGTGAGNTIYF. The CDR3 nucleotides are TGTGCCAGCAGCGTCGGGACAGGGGCTGGAAACACCATATATTTT. The chain is built from TRBV7-6 and TRBJ1-3, with 10 bases that match TRBD1. The CDR3 spans 15 residues. With 5 bases clipped from V and 2 bases from J, the junction kept 3 bases outside the gene matches. CDR1 and CDR2 (germline): SGHVS, FNYEAQ.

This clone has just one count. V gene TRBV30 combines with J gene TRBJ1-1, with D maybe TRBD1 (6 bases). Germline loops: CDR1 GTSNPN, CDR2 SVGIG (reference sequence). Deletions cut 3 bases from V and 6 bases from J, with 17 bases between. This CDR3 spans 14 amino acids. As DNA, the CDR3 is TGTGCCTGGAGCCGTGGGGGGGGCGCGGCTGAAGCTTTCTTT. Residues: CAWSRGGGAAEAFF.

This CDR3 is CASSGGGLGEQYF. The CDR3 coding sequence is TGTGCCAGCAGTGGAGGGGGACTAGGGGAGCAGTACTTC. The gene calls are TRBV2 and TRBJ2-7, with 8 bases fitting TRBD2. The CDR3 has 13 amino acids. Unmatched junction bases numbered 6, after V lost 4 bases and J lost 7 bases. CDR1 is SNHLY and CDR2 is FYNNEI in the germline V gene.

This chain links TRBV7-3 with TRBJ1-1; TRBD1 agrees at 10 bases. V shed 5 bases, J shed 8 bases, and the junction held 11 bases outside the gene matches. This CDR3 has 15 residues. Germline V lookup: CDR1 SGHTA, CDR2 FQGTGA. In DNA, the CDR3 is TGTGCCAGCAGCGTAGACCGGGACAGGGGTTTCGAAGCTTTCTTT. Encoded protein: CASSVDRDRGFEAFF.

This chain joins TRBV3-1 (or the pseudogene TRBV3-2) and TRBJ1-2, with 7 bases aligning to TRBD1. V shed 5 bases, J shed 8 bases, and the junction held 8 bases outside the gene matches. The CDR3 extends over 13 amino acids. Germline assignment: CDR1 LGHDT and CDR2 YNNKEL (reference sequence). The CDR3, as DNA: TGTGCCAGCAGCATGGAGGGGGCGGGAGGCTACACCTTC. It specifies CASSMEGAGGYTF.

This rearrangement joins TRBV9 to TRBJ2-1; 8 bases are shared with TRBD2. Germline trimming cut 7 bases from V and 1 base from J; bases unmatched to any gene: 7. The germline V gene encodes CDR1 SGDLS and CDR2 YYNGEE. The CDR3 length is 15 residues. The CDR3 DNA reads as TGTGCCAGCGGGCGCACGGGAGGGTCCTACAATGAGCAGTTCTTC. It is translated as CASGRTGGSYNEQFF.

This clone was seen a single time. The rearrangement links TRBV27 to TRBJ2-2, with 7 bases that match TRBD1. CDR3 length equals 17 residues. In germline, CDR1 is MNHEY, CDR2 SMNVEV (reference sequence). V gave up 5 bases and J gave up 0 bases; unmatched junction bases: 9. This chain's CDR3 is CASSLTRDSSNTGELFF. CDR3 DNA sequence: TGTGCCAGCAGTCTCACCCGGGACAGCTCGAACACCGGGGAGCTGTTTTTT.